The 15 T cell receptor beta chains below were found in one sample sequenced in a study of blood T cell repertoires in COVID-19. Libraries were prepared by immunoSEQ multiplex PCR; TCRdb keeps only in-frame clonotypes and omits some of them. The table lists approximately 210,000 clones, 70% to 90% of them singletons. The source material was peripheral blood. Source of these receptors: a woman in her 40s with acute or convalescent COVID-19.

This clone was observed a handful of times. The chain uses TRBV19 and TRBJ1-5; D unclear. Germline V gives CDR1 LNHDA, CDR2 SQIVND (reference sequence). V was shortened by 3 bases and J by 0 bases, with 15 bases between the two germline ends. This CDR3 region has 17 residues. Here the CDR3 reads CASSMHSFGYSNQPQHF. The CDR3 region has the DNA TGTGCCAGTAGTATGCACAGCTTCGGATATAGCAATCAGCCCCAGCATTTT. Drawing the rest from reference TRBV19 and TRBJ1-5, the complete variable domain is DGGITQSPKYLFRKEGQNVTLSCEQNLNHDAMYWYRQDPGQGLRLIYYSQIVNDFQKGDIAEGYSVSREKKESFPLTVTSAQKNPTAFYLCASSMHSFGYSNQPQHFGDGTRLSIL.

This clone occurred once. The V and J genes are TRBV5-4 and TRBJ1-2, with D tentatively TRBD1 (5 bases). This CDR3 spans 14 amino acids. V shed 0 bases and J shed 4 bases, with 10 bases lying between them. Germline V CDR1 and CDR2: SGHNT, YYREEE (reference sequence). CDR3 DNA: TGTGCCAGCAGCTTGGTCGGGGGGTTCTATGGCTACACCTTC. Residues: CASSLVGGFYGYTF. The full variable domain, in which reference TRBV5-4 and TRBJ1-2 provide the parts outside the CDR3, is ETGVTQSPTHLIKTRGQQVTLRCSSQSGHNTVSWYQQALGQGPQFIFQYYREEENGRGNFPPRFSGLQFPNYSSELNVNALELDDSALYLCASSLVGGFYGYTFGSGTRLTVV.

This sequence joins TRBV7-2 and TRBJ1-6, with TRBD1 matching over 11 bases. The CDR3 consists of 14 residues. The trim removed 4 bases at V and 9 bases at J, leaving 2 bases unmatched. Looked up from germline, CDR1 is SGHTA and CDR2 is FQGNSA. The CDR3 DNA reads TGTGCCAGCAGCTCGGACAGGGGGCGTTCACCCCTCCACTTT. Its protein product is CASSSDRGRSPLHF.

This clone was counted between two and nine times. This chain uses TRBV6-6 with TRBJ2-6; 9 nucleotides align to TRBD1. Germline CDR1 MNHNY, CDR2 SVGAGI (reference sequence). Trimming at V came to 5 bases and at J to 2 bases, leaving 7 bases not matched to a gene. This CDR3 is built from 17 residues. CDR3 DNA sequence: TGTGCCAGCAGTCAGGACAGGGGTTGGACTGGGGCCAACGTCCTGACTTTC. Its translation is CASSQDRGWTGANVLTF.

The genes are TRBV30 and TRBJ2-3; the match to TRBD2 covers 9 bases. From germline, CDR1 is GTSNPN and CDR2 SVGIG (reference sequence). Trimming took 2 bases from V and 4 from J; bases not matched to a gene: 10. The CDR3 consists of 16 residues. The CDR3 DNA reads TGTGCCTGGAGTAGCGAAGCGGGGGGAGTTGCAGATACGCAGTATTTT. Protein: CAWSSEAGGVADTQYF.

The V call is TRBV5-1, the J call TRBJ1-4; D gene uncertain. Germline CDR1 reads SGHRS; CDR2 reads YFSETQ. The CDR3 extends over 13 amino acids. The V gene lost 4 bases and the J gene lost 7 bases, with 11 bases spanning the gap. In DNA, the CDR3 is TGCGCCAGCAGCCGTCAGAGAGGTGAAAAACTGTTTTTT. It translates to CASSRQRGEKLFF.

This clone was picked up one time. The chain links TRBV2 to TRBJ1-5, with D tentatively TRBD1 (5 bases). Looked up from germline, CDR1 is SNHLY and CDR2 is FYNNEI. V was cut by 8 bases and J by 1 base, with 9 bases left in between. CDR3 size: 13 residues. CDR3 coding DNA: TGTGCCAGCGGCGGGGACAGCAATCAGCCCCAGCATTTT. Amino acid sequence: CASGGDSNQPQHF.

DNA of the CDR3: TGTGCCTGGGATAAAGCGGGGGGGCCAGATACGCAGTATTTT. This gives the protein CAWDKAGGPDTQYF. This sequence joins TRBV30 and TRBJ2-3, with 10 bases identical to TRBD2. The CDR3 runs 14 residues. V shed 5 bases and J 4 bases; nucleotides not matched to a gene: 6. Germline-derived CDR1 and CDR2 are GTSNPN and SVGIG (reference sequence).

This clone was picked up one time. The CDR3 sequence: CASSFRDRGRAPYGYTF. In DNA, the CDR3 is TGTGCCAGCAGCTTCCGGGACAGGGGGCGAGCCCCCTATGGCTACACCTTC. J is TRBJ1-2 and V is TRBV7-2, with 12 bases matching TRBD1. The germline V gene encodes CDR1 SGHTA and CDR2 FQGNSA. V dropped 3 bases and J dropped 4; count of bases not matched to a gene: 9. This CDR3 is 17 amino acids long.

This chain joins TRBV27 and TRBJ2-5; a possible D gene is TRBD1 (5 bases). This CDR3 is 14 amino acids long. Trimming took 4 bases from V and 2 from J, leaving 11 bases between them. Germline lookup yields CDR1 MNHEY and CDR2 SMNVEV (reference sequence). CDR3 region: CASSYGRGQETQYF. CDR3 coding DNA: TGTGCCAGCAGTTACGGTAGGGGTCAAGAGACCCAGTACTTC.

The chain couples TRBV6-5 to TRBJ1-2; 9 bases align to TRBD1. V was pared by 6 bases and J by 5 bases, with 10 bases of the junction left unmatched. This CDR3 region has 15 residues. Germline loops: CDR1 MNHEY, CDR2 SVGAGI. The CDR3 sequence is CASRTYRGQGYGYTF. CDR3 in DNA: TGTGCCAGCAGAACTTACAGGGGGCAAGGTTATGGCTACACCTTC.

The chain links TRBV21-1 to TRBJ1-3; TRBD1 is the table's D call, not checked against the DNA. TRBV21-1 is termed a pseudogene. This CDR3 has 17 residues. The CDR3, as DNA: TGTGCCAGCAGCAAAGGGGCTGCAGGGGCGCAGGGAAACACCATATATTTT. This gives the protein CASSKGAAGAQGNTIYF.

This chain uses TRBV19 with TRBJ1-2, with a possible D match to TRBD1 (6 bases). CDR1 is LNHDA and CDR2 is SQIVND in the germline V gene (reference sequence). V shed 4 bases and J shed 4 bases, with 16 bases lying between them. This CDR3 contains 15 residues. The CDR3 here is CASSKGTSSGYGYTF. Written as DNA, the CDR3 is TGTGCCAGTAGTAAAGGGACATCAAGTGGCTATGGCTACACCTTC.

The chain carries TRBV5-1 and TRBJ1-5, with D possibly matching TRBD1 (6 bases). The germline V gene encodes CDR1 SGHRS and CDR2 YFSETQ. This CDR3 region has 15 residues. Trimming removed 1 base from V and 7 bases from J, with 15 bases in between. CDR3 region: CASSLRGGENQPQHF. The CDR3 DNA sequence: TGCGCCAGCAGCTTGCGAGGGGGGGAAAACCAGCCCCAGCATTTT.

The chain employs TRBV19 and TRBJ1-4, with TRBD1 matching 8 bases. V was clipped by 7 bases and J by 4 bases; unmatched bases: 8. CDR1 is LNHDA, CDR2 SQIVND, per germline (reference sequence). This CDR3 has 15 amino acids. The DNA of the CDR3 is TGTGCCAGTACCACAGGGGGACGGCTTAATGAAAAACTGTTTTTT. Protein product: CASTTGGRLNEKLFF.